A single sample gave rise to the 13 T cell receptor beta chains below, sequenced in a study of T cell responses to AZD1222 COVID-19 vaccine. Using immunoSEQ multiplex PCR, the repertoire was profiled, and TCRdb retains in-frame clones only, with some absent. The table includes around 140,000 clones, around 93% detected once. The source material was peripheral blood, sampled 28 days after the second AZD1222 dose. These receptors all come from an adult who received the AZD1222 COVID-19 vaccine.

CDR3 in DNA: TGTGCCCCGTTGAACCCCTCTGGGGCCAACGTCCTGACTTTC. Amino acids: CAPLNPSGANVLTF. The chain uses TRBV2 and TRBJ2-6; no clear D gene. V was clipped by 11 bases and J by 0 bases, with 11 bases between them. This CDR3 spans 14 amino acids. Germline assignment: CDR1 SNHLY and CDR2 FYNNEI.

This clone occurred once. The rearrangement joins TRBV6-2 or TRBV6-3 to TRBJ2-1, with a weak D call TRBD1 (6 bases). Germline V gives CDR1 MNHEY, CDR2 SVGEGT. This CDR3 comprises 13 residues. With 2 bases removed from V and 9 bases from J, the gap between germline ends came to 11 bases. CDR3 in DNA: TGTGCCAGCAGTTACGGGGACATCGGTGAGCAGTTCTTC. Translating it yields CASSYGDIGEQFF.

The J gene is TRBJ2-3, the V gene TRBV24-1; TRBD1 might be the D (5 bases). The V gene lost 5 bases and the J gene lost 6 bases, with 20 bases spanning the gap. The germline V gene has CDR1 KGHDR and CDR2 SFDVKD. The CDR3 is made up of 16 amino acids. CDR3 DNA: TGTGCCACCAGTGTCGCCCAGGGTAGGGGTTTGGATACGCAGTATTTT. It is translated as CATSVAQGRGLDTQYF.

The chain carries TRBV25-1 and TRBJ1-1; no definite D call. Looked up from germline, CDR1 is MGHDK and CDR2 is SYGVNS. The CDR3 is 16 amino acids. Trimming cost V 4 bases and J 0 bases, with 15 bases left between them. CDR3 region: CASSGGPTLMNTEAFF. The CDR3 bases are TGTGCCAGCAGTGGCGGCCCTACTTTGATGAACACTGAAGCTTTCTTT.

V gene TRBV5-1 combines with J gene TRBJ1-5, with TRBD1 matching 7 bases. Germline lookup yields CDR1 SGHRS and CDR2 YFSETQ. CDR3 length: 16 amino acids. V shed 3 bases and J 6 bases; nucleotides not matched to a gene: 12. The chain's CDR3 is CASSSGDSWGSQPQHF. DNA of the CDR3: TGCGCCAGCAGCTCGGGGGACAGTTGGGGATCTCAGCCCCAGCATTTT.

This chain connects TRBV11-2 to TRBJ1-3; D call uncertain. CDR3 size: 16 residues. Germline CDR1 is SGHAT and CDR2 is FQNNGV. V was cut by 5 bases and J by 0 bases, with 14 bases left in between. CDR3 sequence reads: CASSLRELLSGNTIYF. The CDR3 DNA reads TGTGCCAGCAGCCTCCGAGAGTTGCTCTCTGGAAACACCATATATTTT.

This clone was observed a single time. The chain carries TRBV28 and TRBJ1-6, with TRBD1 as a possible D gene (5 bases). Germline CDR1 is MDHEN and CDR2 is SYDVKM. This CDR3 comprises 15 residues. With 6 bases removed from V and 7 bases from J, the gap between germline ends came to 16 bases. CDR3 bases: TGTGCCAGCAGAGGGGCGCTTACCACCAATTCACCCCTCCACTTT. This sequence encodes CASRGALTTNSPLHF.

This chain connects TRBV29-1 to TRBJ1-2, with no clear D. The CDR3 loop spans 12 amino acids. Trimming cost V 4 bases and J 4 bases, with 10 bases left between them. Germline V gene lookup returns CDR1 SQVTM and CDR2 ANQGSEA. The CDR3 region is CSVVAESYGYTF. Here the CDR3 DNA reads TGCAGCGTTGTGGCAGAGAGCTATGGCTACACCTTC.

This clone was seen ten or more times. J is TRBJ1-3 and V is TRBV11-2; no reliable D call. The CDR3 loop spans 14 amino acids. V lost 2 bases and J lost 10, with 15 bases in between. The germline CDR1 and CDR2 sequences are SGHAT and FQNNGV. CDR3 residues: CASSLLSRPATIYF. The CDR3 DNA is TGTGCCAGCAGCTTATTATCTCGGCCCGCGACCATATATTTT.

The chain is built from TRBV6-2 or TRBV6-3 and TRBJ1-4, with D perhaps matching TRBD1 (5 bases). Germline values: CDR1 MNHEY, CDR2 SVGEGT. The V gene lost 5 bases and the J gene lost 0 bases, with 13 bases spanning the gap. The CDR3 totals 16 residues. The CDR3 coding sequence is TGTGCCAGCAGTCGGTTTGAGGGGTCAACTAATGAAAAACTGTTTTTT. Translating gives CASSRFEGSTNEKLFF.

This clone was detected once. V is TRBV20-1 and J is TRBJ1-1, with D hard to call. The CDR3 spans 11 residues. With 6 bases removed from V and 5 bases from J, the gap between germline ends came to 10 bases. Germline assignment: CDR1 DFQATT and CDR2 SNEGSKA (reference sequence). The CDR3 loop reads CSAALGTEAFF. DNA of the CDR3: TGCAGTGCCGCCCTGGGGACTGAAGCTTTCTTT.

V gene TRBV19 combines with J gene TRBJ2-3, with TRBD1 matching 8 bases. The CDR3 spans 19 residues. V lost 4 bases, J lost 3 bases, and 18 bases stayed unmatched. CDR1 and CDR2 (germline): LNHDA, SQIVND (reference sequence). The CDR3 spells CASSNFRGQGVWKTDTQYF. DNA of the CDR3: TGTGCCAGTAGTAACTTTCGCGGACAGGGAGTTTGGAAAACAGATACGCAGTATTTT.

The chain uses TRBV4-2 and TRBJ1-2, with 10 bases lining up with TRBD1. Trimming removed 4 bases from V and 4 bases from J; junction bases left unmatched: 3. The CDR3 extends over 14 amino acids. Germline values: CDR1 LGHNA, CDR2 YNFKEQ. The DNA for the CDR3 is TGTGCCAGCAGCCGACAGGGGGCGGCCTATGGCTACACCTTC. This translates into CASSRQGAAYGYTF.